This T cell receptor beta chain was identified in a study of blood T cell repertoires in COVID-19. Measured with immunoSEQ multiplex PCR; TCRdb has only the in-frame clones, and not every one. The sample consists of hundreds of thousands of clones, around four fifths of them appearing once. The CDR3 extends over 14 amino acids. The J segment lost 4 bases and the V segment lost 6 bases, leaving 5 bases of the junction unmatched. Germline CDR1 is MDHEN and CDR2 is SYDVKM. This sequence joins TRBV28 and TRBJ2-1; 8 bases map to TRBD2. The specimen was peripheral blood. The TCR was taken from a woman of 80 years or more with active or convalescent COVID-19. The CDR3 here is CASSRTSSYNEQFF. CDR3 in DNA: TGTGCCAGCAGCAGGACTAGCTCATACAATGAGCAGTTCTTC.